This TCR beta chain was recovered during a study of CD4 T cells in relation to SARS-CoV-2 and coronaviruses. On the study more broadly: The HLA restriction of the shared crossreactive spike epitopes was mapped.

Study-wide results and limits: Samples before the pandemic and after infection were not matched within any donor.

Profiling relied on immunoSEQ multiplex PCR, and the TCRdb table lists in-frame clones only, not all of them. The data contain roughly 19,000 clones, roughly 76% of them singletons. The unexposed donors gave CD4+ T cells in about 2011-2018, prior to COVID-19. The cells were cultured for about 10 days before CD4+ T cells were isolated. Details on this clone: Antigen unknown.

The sequencing input was CD4+ T cells from PBMCs, cultured in vitro. The receptor was isolated from a human donor in good health.

The CDR3, as DNA: TGTGCCAGCAGCTCGGCCACAGACAGGACTAACTATGGCTACACCTTC. This gives the protein CASSSATDRTNYGYTF. This chain uses TRBV5-4 with TRBJ1-2, with D possibly TRBD1 on 6 matching bases. This CDR3 comprises 16 residues. Trimming left V 3 bases short and J 0 bases short, with 15 bases between. The V gene's germline CDR1 is SGHNT and CDR2 YYREEE (reference sequence). The entire variable domain, with the rest obtained from reference TRBV5-4 and TRBJ1-2, is as follows: ETGVTQSPTHLIKTRGQQVTLRCSSQSGHNTVSWYQQALGQGPQFIFQYYREEENGRGNFPPRFSGLQFPNYSSELNVNALELDDSALYLCASSSATDRTNYGYTFGSGTRLTVV.